This T cell receptor beta chain is drawn from a study of OX40 agonist ivuxolimab in advanced cancers. Assay used: immunoSEQ multiplex PCR; TCRdb lists only in-frame clones, some missing. The table includes some 62,000 clones, approximately 90% detected once. The V gene's germline CDR1 is SEHNR and CDR2 FQNEAQ (reference sequence). The CDR3 totals 14 residues. Losses at the gene ends were 4 bases for V and 6 bases for J; bases not matched to a gene: 7. The source was CD4+ or CD8+ T cells sorted from blood, collected in a trial of the OX40 agonist ivuxolimab. The receptor's source is an adult with an advanced solid tumor such as melanoma, head and neck, liver or kidney cancer. This chain links TRBV7-9 with TRBJ2-3; 7 bases are a match to TRBD1. The CDR3: CASSSFTGEDTQYF. The CDR3, as DNA: TGTGCCAGCAGCTCATTTACAGGGGAGGATACGCAGTATTTT.